This T cell receptor (beta chain) was captured by sequencing in a study of CD8+ T cells in alopecia areata (dated by TCRdb to the late 2010s). About the study as a whole: Treated patients were enrolled in an open-label pilot trial of oral tofacitinib at 5 to 10 mg twice daily for moderate-to-severe alopecia areata. Tofacitinib was administered for 6 to 18 months, and 6 months of follow-up off drug were then conducted to assess delayed response and recurrence. For the treated patients, the SALT score, which quantifies what percentage of scalp surface area is affected, served as the measure of disease severity. To study T cell clonal expansion in alopecia areata, the researchers applied high-throughput TCRbeta sequencing to both the C3H/HeJ mouse model and human patients. Human TCRbeta sequencing covered scalp tissue and sorted CD4+ and CD8+ peripheral blood T cells from patchy and totalis/universalis alopecia areata patients and healthy controls. Biopsies were taken from tofacitinib-treated patients at baseline and at 4 and 24 weeks of treatment, and a later scalp biopsy was taken in several of the tofacitinib-treated patients. Clonality in the scalp was compared among normal scalp (n=4), patchy alopecia areata scalp (n=8), and alopecia totalis/universalis scalp (n=8). RNA was extracted with the PAXgene miRNA kit for fixed scalp, the miRNeasy kit for PBMCs, and the RNeasy kit for mouse skin. Amplification of TCRbeta CDR3 regions was done by immunoSEQ multiplex PCR using 35 Vbeta forward primers and 13 Jbeta reverse primers.

The method was the immunoSEQ multiplex PCR assay. For TCR sequencing, RNA was extracted from every sample and reverse transcribed into cDNA to serve as template. First-strand cDNA was synthesized with SuperScript III using a 2:1 mix of oligo-dT and random hexamers. A synthetic immune receptor repertoire was used to gauge amplification bias, and whatever bias remained was removed computationally. In the paper's pipeline: Raw reads were preprocessed to remove errors, and CDR3 was defined by IMGT conventions from the conserved cysteine to phenylalanine. Clonality was computed as 1 minus the Shannon entropy, with the entropy normalized by log2 of the number of productive unique TCRs. Whether scalp clones were CD4 or CD8 was inferred by matching scalp TCRbeta sequences against CD4 and CD8 repertoires sorted from blood. Imported from immuneACCESS, the table was reduced by TCRdb to in-frame sequences with V and J called. These copies leave out some clones; in studies compared against another copy, an unresolved V gene accounts for under half, and the cause of the remainder is not known. The V and J calls and clone size were taken over from that table, and D and trimming were inferred from the DNA. For this sample the table gives around 150,000 clones, of which less than 70% were detected only once. 12% to 15% of the sample goes to the ten largest clones.

About this clone: Its binding antigen is unknown. No base qualities exist here, and no much larger clone lies one base off it.

What the research found in general, with its limitations: Compared with mice, TCR sequences shared between patients were less clear, possibly partly because of HLA diversity across the patient population. Unlike mouse skin, which is dominated by gammadelta T cells, normal human skin has resident alphabeta T cells that are also sequenced, and this complicates analysis of the scalp TCR repertoire. Because the treated cohort was small and had only one nonresponder, larger studies are needed to examine links between baseline CD8+ expansion and response. Scalp clonality and the number of expanded CD8+ clones among the top 100 scalp clones were significantly decreased by tofacitinib. Compared with normal scalp, lesional scalp had higher clonality and more expanded CD8+ clones, particularly in alopecia totalis/universalis, a pattern that suggests antigenic drive. Many expanded lesional clones were found to persist in scalp and blood during tofacitinib treatment, and relapse after treatment cessation may be partly explained by this persistence.

The time point tag for this specimen amounts to: roughly 26 weeks on oral tofacitinib. This specimen's treatment or condition label, interpreted: oral pan-JAK inhibitor, 5-10 mg twice daily. Lesional scalp punch biopsies and peripheral blood were collected from alopecia areata patients. After PBMCs were isolated by density centrifugation and stained for CD3, CD4 and CD8, a FACSAria was used to sort CD4+ and CD8+ T cells. The source of this sequence is a human donor with alopecia areata. The source was CD4+ T cells sorted from blood, collected at week 24, from a patient treated with tofacitinib.

The DNA is TGCAGCGTTGAAGCGACAGGGGGCGAGCAGTACTTC. Its translation is CSVEATGGEQYF. The chain was built from TRBV29-1 and TRBJ2-7, with 9 central nucleotides matching TRBD1. V trim: 1 base; J trim: 6 bases; unmatched bases: 1. The CDR3 starts with the cysteine, ends with the phenylalanine, and has 12 residues. This entry keeps only the CDR3 DNA: 36 bases, framed from base 1. CDR1 and CDR2 are read off the germline V gene as SQVTM and ANQGSEA.